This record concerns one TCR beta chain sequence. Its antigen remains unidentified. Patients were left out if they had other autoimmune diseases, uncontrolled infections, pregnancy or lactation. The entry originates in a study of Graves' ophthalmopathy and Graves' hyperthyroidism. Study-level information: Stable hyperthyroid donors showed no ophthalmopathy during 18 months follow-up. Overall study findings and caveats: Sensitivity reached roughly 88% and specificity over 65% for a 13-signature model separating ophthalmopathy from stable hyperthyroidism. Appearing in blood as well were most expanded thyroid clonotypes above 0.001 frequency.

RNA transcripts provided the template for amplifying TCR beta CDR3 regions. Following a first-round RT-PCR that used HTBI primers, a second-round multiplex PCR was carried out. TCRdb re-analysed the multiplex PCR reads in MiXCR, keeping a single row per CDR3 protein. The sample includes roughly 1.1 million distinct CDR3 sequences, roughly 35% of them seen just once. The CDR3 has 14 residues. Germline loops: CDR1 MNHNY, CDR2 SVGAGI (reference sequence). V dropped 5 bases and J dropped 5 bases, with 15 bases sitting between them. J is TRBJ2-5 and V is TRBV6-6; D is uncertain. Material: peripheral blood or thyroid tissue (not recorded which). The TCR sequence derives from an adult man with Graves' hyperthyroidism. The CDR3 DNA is TGTGCCAGCAGTGAGTGGGGTTCGATGGAGACCCAGTACTTC. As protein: CASSEWGSMETQYF.